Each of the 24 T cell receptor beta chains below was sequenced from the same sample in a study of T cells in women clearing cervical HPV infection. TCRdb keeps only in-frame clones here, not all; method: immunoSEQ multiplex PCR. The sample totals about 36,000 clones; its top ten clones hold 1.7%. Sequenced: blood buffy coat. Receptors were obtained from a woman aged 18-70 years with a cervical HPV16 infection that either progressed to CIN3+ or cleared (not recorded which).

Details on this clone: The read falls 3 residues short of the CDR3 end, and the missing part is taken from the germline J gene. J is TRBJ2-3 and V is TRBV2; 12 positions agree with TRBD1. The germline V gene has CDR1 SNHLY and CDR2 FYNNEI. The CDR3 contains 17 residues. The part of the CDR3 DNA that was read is TGTGCCAGCAGACACGGGACAGGGGGCAGTTCGTCGGTACCG. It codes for CASRHGTGGSSSVP. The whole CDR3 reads CASRHGTGGSSSVPQYF.

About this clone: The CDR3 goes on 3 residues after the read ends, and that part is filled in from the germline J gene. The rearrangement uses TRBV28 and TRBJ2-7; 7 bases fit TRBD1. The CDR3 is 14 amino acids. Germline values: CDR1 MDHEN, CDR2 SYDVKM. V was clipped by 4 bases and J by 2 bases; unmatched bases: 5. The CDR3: CASSSGQAPYEQYF. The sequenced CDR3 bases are TGTGCCAGCAGTTCTGGACAGGCGCCCTACGAG.

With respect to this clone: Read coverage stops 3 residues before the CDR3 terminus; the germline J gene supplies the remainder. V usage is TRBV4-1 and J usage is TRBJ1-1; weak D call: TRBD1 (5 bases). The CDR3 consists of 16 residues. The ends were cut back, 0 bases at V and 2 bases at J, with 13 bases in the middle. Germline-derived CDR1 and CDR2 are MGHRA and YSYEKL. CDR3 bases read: TGCGCCAGCAGCCAAGATGGGGGACTTACCAACACTGAA. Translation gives CASSQDGGLTNTE. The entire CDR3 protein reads CASSQDGGLTNTEAFF.

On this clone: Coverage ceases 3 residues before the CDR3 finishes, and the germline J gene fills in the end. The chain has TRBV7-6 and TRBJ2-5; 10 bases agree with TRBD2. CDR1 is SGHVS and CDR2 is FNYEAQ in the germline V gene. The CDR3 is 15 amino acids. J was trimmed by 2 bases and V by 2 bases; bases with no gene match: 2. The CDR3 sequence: CASSLLAGAQETQYF. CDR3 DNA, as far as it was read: TGTGCCAGCAGCTTACTAGCGGGGGCGCAAGAGACC.

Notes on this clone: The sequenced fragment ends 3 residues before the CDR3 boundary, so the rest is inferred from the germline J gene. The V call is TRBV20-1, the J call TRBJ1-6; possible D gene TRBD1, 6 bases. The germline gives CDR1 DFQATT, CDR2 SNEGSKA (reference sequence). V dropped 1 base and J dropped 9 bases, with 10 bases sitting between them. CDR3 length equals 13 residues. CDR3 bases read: TGCAGTGCTAGAGGGACAGAGGGTTCACCC. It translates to CSARGTEGSP. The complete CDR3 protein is CSARGTEGSPLHF.

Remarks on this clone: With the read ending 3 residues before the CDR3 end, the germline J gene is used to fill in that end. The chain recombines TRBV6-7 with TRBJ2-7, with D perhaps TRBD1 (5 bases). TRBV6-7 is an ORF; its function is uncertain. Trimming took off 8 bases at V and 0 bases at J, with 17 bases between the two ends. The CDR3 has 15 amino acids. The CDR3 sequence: CASGTQTENSYEQYF. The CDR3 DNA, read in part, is TGTGCCAGCGGAACCCAGACAGAGAACTCCTACGAG.

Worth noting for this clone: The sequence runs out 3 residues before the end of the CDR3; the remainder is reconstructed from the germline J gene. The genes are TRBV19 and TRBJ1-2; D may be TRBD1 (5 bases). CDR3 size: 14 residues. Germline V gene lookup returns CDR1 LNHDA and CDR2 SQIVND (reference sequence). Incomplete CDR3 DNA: TGTGCCAGCCGACCGGACCCGGACATCGATACC. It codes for CASRPDPDIDT. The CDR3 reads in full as CASRPDPDIDTYTF.

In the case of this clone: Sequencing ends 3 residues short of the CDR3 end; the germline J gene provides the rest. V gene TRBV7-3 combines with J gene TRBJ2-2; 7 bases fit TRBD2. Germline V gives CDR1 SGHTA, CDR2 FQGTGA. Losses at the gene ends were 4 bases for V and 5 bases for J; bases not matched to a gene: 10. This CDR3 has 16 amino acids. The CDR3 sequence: CASSSSSGAATGELFF. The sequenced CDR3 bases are TGTGCCAGCAGCTCCAGCAGCGGGGCGGCGACCGGGGAG. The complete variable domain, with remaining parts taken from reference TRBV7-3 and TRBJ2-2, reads GAGVSQTPSNKVTEKGKYVELRCDPISGHTALYWYRQSLGQGPEFLIYFQGTGAADDSGLPNDRFFAVRPEGSVSTLKIQRTERGDSAVYLCASSSSSGAATGELFFGEGSRLTVL.

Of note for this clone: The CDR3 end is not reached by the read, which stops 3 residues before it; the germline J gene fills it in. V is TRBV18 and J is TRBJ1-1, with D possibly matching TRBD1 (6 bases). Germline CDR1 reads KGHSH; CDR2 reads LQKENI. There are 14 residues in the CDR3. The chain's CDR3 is CASSPGRGSRGAFF. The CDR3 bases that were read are TGTGCCAGCTCACCAGGCAGGGGATCCCGGGGC.

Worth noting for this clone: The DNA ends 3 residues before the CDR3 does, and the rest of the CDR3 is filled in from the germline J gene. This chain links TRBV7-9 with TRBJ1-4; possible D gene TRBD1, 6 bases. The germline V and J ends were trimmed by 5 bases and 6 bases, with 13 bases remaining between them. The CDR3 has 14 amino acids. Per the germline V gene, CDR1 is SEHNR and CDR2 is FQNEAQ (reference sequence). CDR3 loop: CASSPGTYDEKLFF. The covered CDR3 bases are TGTGCCAGCAGCCCCGGGACATATGATGAAAAA.

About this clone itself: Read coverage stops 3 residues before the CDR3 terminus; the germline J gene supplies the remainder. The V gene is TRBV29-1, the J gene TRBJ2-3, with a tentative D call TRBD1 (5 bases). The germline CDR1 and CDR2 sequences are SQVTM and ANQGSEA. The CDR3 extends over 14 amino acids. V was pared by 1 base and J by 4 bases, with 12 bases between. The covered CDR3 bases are TGCAGCGTTGAAGGGGGCAAGTTTGCAGATACG. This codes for CSVEGGKFADT. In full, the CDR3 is CSVEGGKFADTQYF.

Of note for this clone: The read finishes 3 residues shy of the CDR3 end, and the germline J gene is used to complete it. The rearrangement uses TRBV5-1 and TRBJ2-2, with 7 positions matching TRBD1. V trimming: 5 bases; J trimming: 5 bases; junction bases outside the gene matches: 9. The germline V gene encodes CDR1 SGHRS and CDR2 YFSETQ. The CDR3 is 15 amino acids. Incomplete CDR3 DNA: TGCGCCAGCAGGCCTACAGGGGTGGCAACCGGGGAG. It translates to CASRPTGVATGE. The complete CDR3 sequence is CASRPTGVATGELFF.

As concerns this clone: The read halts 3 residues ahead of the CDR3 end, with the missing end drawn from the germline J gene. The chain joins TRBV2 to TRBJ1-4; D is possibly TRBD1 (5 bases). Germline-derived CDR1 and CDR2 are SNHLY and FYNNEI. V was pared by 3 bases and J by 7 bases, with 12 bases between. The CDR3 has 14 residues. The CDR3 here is CASSDVQAGEKLFF. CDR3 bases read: TGTGCCAGCAGTGACGTACAGGCAGGTGAAAAA.

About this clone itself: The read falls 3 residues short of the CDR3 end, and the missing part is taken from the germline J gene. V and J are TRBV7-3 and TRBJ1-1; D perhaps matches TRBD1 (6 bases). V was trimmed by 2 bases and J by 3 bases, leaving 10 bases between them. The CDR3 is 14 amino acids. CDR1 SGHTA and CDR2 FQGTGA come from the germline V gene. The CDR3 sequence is CASSLGGLDTEAFF. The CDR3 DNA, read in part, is TGTGCCAGCAGCTTAGGGGGCCTGGACACTGAA.

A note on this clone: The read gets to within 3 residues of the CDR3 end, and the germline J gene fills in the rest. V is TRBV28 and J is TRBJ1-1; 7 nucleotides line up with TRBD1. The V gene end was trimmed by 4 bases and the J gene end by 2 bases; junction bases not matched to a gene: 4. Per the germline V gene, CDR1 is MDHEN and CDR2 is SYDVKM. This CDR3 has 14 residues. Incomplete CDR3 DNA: TGTGCCAGCAGTTCGGGACAGCGTAACACTGAA. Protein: CASSSGQRNTE. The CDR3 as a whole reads CASSSGQRNTEAFF. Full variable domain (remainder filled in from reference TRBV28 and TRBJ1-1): DVKVTQSSRYLVKRTGEKVFLECVQDMDHENMFWYRQDPGLGLRLIYFSYDVKMKEKGDIPEGYSVSREKKERFSLILESASTNQTSMYLCASSSGQRNTEAFFGQGTRLTVV.

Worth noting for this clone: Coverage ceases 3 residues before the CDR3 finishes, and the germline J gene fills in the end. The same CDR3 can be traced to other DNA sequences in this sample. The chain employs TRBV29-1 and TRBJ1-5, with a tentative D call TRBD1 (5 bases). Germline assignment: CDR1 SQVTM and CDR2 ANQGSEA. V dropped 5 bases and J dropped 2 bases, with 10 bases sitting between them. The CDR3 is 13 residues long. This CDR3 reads CSVRQGGNQPQHF. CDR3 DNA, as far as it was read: TGCAGCGTTAGGCAGGGAGGCAATCAGCCC.

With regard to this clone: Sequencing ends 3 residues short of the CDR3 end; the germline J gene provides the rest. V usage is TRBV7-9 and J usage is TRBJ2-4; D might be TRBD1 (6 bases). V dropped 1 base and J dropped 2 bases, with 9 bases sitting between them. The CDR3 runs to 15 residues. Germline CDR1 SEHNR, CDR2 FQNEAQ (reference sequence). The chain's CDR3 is CASSLGGHPKNIQYF. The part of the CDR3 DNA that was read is TGTGCCAGCAGCTTAGGGGGACACCCCAAAAACATT.

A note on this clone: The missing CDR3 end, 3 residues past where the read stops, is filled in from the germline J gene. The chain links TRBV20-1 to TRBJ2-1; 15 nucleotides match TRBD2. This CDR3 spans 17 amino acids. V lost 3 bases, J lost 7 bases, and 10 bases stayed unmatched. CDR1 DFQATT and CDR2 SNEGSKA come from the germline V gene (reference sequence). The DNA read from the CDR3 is TGCAGTGCTAGGGAGGGGACTAGCGGGGGGTTGGATAATGAG. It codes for CSAREGTSGGLDNE. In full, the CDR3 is CSAREGTSGGLDNEQFF.

The chain's CDR3 is CASSPRDFREKLFF. Incomplete CDR3 DNA: TGTGCCAGCAGCCCTCGGGACTTCCGTGAAAAA. The chain combines TRBV7-9 with TRBJ1-4; a weak D match, TRBD1 (5 bases). The read gets to within 3 residues of the CDR3 end, and the germline J gene fills in the rest. The CDR3 totals 14 residues. Trimming stripped 5 bases from V and 7 bases from J, with 14 bases between. Germline V CDR1 and CDR2: SEHNR, FQNEAQ (reference sequence).

CDR3 amino acids: CASSWVDRTAYEQYF. The sequenced CDR3 bases are TGTGCCAGCAGCTGGGTGGACAGGACAGCCTACGAG. J is TRBJ2-7 and V is TRBV5-5, with 7 bases fitting TRBD1. The CDR3 end lies 3 residues beyond the end of the read and is filled in from the germline J gene. CDR1 is SGHKS and CDR2 is YYEKEE in the germline V gene (reference sequence). The CDR3 is made up of 15 amino acids. V lost 3 bases, J lost 2 bases, and 8 bases stayed unmatched.

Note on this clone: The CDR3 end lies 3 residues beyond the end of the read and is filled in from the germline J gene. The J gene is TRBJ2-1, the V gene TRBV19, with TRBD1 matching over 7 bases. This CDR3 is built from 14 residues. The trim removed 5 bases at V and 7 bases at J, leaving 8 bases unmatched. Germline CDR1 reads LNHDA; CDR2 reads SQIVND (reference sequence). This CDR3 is CASSLTTGLNEQFF. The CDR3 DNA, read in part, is TGTGCCAGTAGTTTGACGACAGGGTTGAATGAG.

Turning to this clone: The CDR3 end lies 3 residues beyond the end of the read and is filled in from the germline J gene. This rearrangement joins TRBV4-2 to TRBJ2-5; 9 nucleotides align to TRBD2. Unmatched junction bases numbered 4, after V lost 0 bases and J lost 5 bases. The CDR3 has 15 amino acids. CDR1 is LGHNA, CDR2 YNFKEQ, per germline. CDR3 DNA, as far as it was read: TGTGCCAGCAGCCAAGAGGGACTAGCCCGGGAGACC. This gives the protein CASSQEGLARET. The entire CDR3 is CASSQEGLARETQYF.

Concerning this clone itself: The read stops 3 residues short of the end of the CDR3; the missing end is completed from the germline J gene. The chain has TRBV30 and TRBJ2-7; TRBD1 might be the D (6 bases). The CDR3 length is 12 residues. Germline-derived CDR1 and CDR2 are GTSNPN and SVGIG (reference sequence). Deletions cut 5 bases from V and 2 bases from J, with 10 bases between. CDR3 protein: CAWGGHTYEQYF. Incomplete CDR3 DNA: TGTGCCTGGGGGGGACACACCTACGAG.

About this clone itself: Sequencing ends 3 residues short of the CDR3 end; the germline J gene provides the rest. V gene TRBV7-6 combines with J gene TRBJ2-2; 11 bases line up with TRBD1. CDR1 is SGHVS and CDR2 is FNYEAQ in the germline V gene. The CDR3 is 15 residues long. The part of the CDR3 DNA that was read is TGTGCCAGCAGCCAGGGGGGACAGGGGGAAGAAAAG. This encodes CASSQGGQGEEK. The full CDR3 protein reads CASSQGGQGEEKLFF.